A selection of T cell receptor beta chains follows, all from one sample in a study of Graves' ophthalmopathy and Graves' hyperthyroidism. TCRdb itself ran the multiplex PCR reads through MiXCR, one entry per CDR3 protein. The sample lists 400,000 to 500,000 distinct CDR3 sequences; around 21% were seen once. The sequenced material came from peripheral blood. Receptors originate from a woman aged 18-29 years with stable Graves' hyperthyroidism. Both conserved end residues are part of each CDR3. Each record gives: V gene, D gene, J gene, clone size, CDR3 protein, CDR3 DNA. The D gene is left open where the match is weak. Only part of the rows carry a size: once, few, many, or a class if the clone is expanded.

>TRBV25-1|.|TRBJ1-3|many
CASTSSLGGNTIYF
TGTGCCAGCACCTCCTCATTGGGAGGAAACACCATATATTTT
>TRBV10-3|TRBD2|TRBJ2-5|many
CAISERLLGWGTSGFRETQYF
TGTGCCATCAGTGAGAGGCTGTTGGGTTGGGGGACTAGCGGGTTCCGGGAGACCCAGTACTTC
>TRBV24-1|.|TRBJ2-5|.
CATSQGWRETQYF
TGTGCCACCAGCCAAGGATGGCGAGAGACCCAGTACTTC
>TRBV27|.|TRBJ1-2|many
CAGSRGGADYGYTF
TGTGCCGGCAGTCGCGGGGGAGCGGACTATGGCTACACCTTC
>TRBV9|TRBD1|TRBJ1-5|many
CASSAGQGAKNQPQHF
TGTGCCAGCAGCGCGGGACAGGGGGCCAAGAATCAGCCCCAGCATTTT
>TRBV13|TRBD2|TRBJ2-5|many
CASSAGRGQETQYF
TGTGCCAGCAGCGCCGGGAGGGGCCAAGAGACCCAGTACTTC
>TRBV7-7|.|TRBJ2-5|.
CASSLIGSGAYETQYF
TGTGCTAGCAGCTTAATAGGGTCGGGCGCGTATGAGACCCAGTACTTC
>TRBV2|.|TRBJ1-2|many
CASRSPTDNYGYTF
TGTGCCAGCAGATCCCCGACAGACAACTATGGCTACACCTTC
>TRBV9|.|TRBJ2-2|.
CASVPGSRNTGELFF
TGTGCCAGCGTACCGGGGAGTAGGAACACCGGGGAGCTGTTTTTT
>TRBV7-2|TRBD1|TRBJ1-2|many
CATENWTGSNGYTF
TGTGCCACCGAAAACTGGACAGGGTCTAATGGCTACACCTTC
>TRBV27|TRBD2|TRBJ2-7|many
CASSPLRLAGIYEQYF
TGTGCCAGCAGCCCTTTACGGCTAGCGGGAATCTACGAGCAGTACTTC
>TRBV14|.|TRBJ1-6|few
CASSPSRPYYNSPLHF
TGTGCCAGCAGCCCCAGCCGTCCGTATTATAATTCACCCCTCCACTTT
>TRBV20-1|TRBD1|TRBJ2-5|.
CSIRTGQGAKTQYF
TGCAGTATCCGGACGGGACAGGGGGCGAAGACCCAGTACTTC
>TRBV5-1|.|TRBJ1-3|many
CASSSDRYSGNTIYF
TGCGCCAGCAGCTCCGACCGTTACTCTGGAAACACCATATATTTT
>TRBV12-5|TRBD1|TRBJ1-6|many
CASGLHPGGPGFDNSPLHF
TGTGCTAGTGGTCTCCACCCAGGGGGGCCCGGTTTCGATAATTCACCCCTCCACTTT
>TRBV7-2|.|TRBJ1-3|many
CASSIRTASGNTIYF
TGTGCCAGCAGCATCCGGACAGCCTCTGGAAACACCATATATTTT
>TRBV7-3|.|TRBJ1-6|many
CASSLGLINSPLHF
TGCGCCAGCAGCTTAGGTCTGATAAATTCACCCCTCCACTTT
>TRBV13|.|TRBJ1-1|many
CASSSRGLNTEAFF
TGTGCCAGCAGCTCTAGGGGGTTGAACACTGAAGCTTTCTTT
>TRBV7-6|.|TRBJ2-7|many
CASTPGGFYEQYF
TGTGCCAGCACCCCTGGCGGATTCTACGAGCAGTACTTC
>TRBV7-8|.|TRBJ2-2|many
CASSLGWTTGELFF
TGTGCCAGCAGCTTGGGGTGGACCACCGGGGAGCTGTTTTTT
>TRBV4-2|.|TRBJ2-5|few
CASSPTPGRKGETQYF
TGTGCCAGCAGCCCTACGCCGGGACGAAAAGGGGAGACCCAGTACTTC
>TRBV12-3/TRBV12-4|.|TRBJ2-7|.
CASSPSSDRDIANYDQYF
TGTGCCAGCAGTCCATCCTCAGACCGGGACATCGCTAACTACGATCAGTACTTC
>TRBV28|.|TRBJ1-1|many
CAAWGVNTEAFF
TGTGCCGCCTGGGGGGTGAACACTGAAGCTTTCTTT
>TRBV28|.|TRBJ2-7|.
CASSSSTAYRAEQYF
TGTGCCAGCAGTTCCTCCACAGCGTATAGGGCTGAGCAGTACTTC
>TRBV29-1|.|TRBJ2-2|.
CSVAGPGNTGELFF
TGCAGCGTGGCGGGACCTGGGAACACCGGGGAGCTGTTTTTT
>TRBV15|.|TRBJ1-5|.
CATSRDWGNQPQHF
TGTGCCACCAGCAGAGACTGGGGGAATCAGCCCCAGCATTTT
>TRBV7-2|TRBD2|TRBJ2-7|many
CASSLGTSYYEQYF
TGTGCCAGCAGCTTGGGGACTAGTTATTACGAGCAGTACTTC
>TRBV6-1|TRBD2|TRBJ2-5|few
CASRRGLALETQYF
TGTGCCAGCAGGCGCGGACTAGCGCTGGAGACCCAGTACTTC
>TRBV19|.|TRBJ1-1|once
CASSIQAEGTEAFF
TGTGCCAGTAGTATCCAGGCAGAAGGTACTGAAGCTTTCTTT
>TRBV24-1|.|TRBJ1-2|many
CATSDPEGYGYTF
TGTGCCACCAGTGATCCCGAGGGCTATGGCTACACCTTC
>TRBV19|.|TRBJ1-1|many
CASSMGSNTEAFF
TGTGCCAGTAGTATGGGATCGAACACTGAAGCTTTCTTT
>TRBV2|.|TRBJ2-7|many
CASRETYEPYF
TGTGCCAGCAGGGAGACCTACGAGCCGTACTTC
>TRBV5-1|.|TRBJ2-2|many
CASIPGGISTGELFF
TGCGCCAGCATCCCTGGGGGGATTAGCACCGGGGAGCTGTTTTTT
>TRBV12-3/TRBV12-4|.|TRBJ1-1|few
CASGVGGASTEAFF
TGTGCCAGCGGCGTAGGGGGGGCAAGCACTGAAGCTTTCTTT
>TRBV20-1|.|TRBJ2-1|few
CSAPVAGRYNEQFF
TGCAGTGCTCCGGTTGCGGGAAGATACAATGAGCAGTTCTTC
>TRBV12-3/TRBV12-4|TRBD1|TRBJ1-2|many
CASSPYGTGIPYGYTF
TGTGCCAGCAGTCCCTACGGGACAGGTATCCCCTATGGCTACACCTTC
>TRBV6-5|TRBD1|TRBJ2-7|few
CASSSRDRGTRNEQYF
TGTGCCAGCAGTTCCCGGGACAGGGGTACGAGAAACGAGCAGTACTTC
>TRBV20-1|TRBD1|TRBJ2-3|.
CSAPRQGYTDTQYF
TGCAGTGCCCCTCGACAGGGCTACACAGATACGCAGTATTTT
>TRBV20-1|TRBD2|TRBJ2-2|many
CSAPPRGGENTGELFF
TGCAGTGCTCCTCCCCGGGGGGGAGAGAACACCGGGGAGCTGTTTTTT
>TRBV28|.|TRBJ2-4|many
CASSGDGSKDIQYF
TGTGCCAGCAGCGGGGACGGGTCCAAAGACATTCAGTACTTC
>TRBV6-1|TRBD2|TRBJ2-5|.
CASVAGSETQYF
TGTGCCAGCGTAGCGGGATCCGAGACCCAGTACTTC
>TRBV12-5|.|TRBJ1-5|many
CASGLVIWPDQPQHF
TGTGCTAGTGGTTTGGTAATTTGGCCAGATCAGCCCCAGCATTTT
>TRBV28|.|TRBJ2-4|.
CASVGREDNIKYF
TGTGCCAGCGTTGGCAGGGAGGATAACATTAAGTACTTC
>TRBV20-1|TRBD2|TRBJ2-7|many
CSARDGALAGGEQYF
TGCAGTGCTAGAGATGGCGCCCTAGCGGGAGGCGAGCAGTACTTC
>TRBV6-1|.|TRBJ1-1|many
CASSERGRGAFF
TGTGCCAGCAGTGAACGGGGACGGGGCGCTTTCTTT
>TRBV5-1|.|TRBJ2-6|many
CASSLVGVRDGANVLTF
TGCGCCAGCAGCTTGGTGGGGGTAAGGGATGGGGCCAACGTCCTGACTTTC
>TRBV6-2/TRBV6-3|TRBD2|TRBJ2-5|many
CASSYFASGRKTQYF
TGTGCCAGCAGTTACTTTGCTAGCGGGAGGAAGACCCAGTACTTC
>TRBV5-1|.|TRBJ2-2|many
CASTPGLGDTGELFF
TGCGCCAGCACCCCGGGACTCGGTGACACCGGGGAGCTGTTTTTT
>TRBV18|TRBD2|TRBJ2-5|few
CASSPELIGSGRSETQYF
TGTGCCAGCTCACCCGAATTAATAGGTAGCGGGAGATCAGAGACCCAGTACTTC
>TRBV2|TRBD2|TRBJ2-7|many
CASSGLAVGTGEQYF
TGTGCCAGCAGCGGACTAGCGGTCGGGACCGGGGAGCAGTACTTC
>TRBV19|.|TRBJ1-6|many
CASRTTGQINSPLHF
TGTGCCAGTAGGACGACTGGACAGATTAATTCACCCCTCCACTTT
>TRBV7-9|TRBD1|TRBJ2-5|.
CASLGVTSDRGETQYF
TGTGCCAGCTTAGGGGTCACCTCCGACAGGGGGGAGACCCAGTACTTC
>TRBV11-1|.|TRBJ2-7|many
CASSFPSGYEQYF
TGTGCCAGCAGCTTCCCCAGCGGCTACGAGCAGTACTTC
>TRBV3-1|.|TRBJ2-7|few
CASSQGPGLMTYEQYF
TGTGCCAGCAGCCAAGGGCCGGGACTGATGACCTACGAGCAGTACTTC
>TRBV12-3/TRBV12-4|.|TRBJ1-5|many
CASSGPTLEPQHF
TGTGCCAGCAGTGGACCGACACTCGAGCCCCAGCATTTT